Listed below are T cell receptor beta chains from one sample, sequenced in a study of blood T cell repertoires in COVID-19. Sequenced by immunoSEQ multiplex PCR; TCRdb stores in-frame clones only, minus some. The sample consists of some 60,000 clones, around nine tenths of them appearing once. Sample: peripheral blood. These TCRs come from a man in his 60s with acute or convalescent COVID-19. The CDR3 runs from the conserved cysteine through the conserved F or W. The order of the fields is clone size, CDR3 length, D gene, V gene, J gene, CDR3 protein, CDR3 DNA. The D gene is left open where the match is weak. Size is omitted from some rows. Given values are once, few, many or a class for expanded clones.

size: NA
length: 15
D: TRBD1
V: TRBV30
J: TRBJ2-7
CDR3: CAWGAPRTGIYEQYF
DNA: TGTGCCTGGGGTGCCCCTAGGACAGGGATCTACGAGCAGTACTTC

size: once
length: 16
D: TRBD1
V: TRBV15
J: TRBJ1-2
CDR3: CATSRNRDRANYGYTF
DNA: TGTGCCACCAGCAGAAACCGGGACAGGGCAAACTATGGCTACACCTTC

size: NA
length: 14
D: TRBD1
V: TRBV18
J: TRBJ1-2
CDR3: CASSETGGDYGYTF
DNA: TGTGCCAGCTCCGAAACAGGGGGCGACTATGGCTACACCTTC

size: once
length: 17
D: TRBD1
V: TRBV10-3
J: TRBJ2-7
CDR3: CAISEPGQGSHSYEQYF
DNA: TGTGCCATCAGTGAGCCGGGACAGGGGTCCCACTCCTACGAGCAGTACTTC

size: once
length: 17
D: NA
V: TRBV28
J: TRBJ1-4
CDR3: CASQAVKGFATNEKLFF
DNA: TGTGCCAGCCAGGCAGTGAAGGGGTTTGCAACTAATGAAAAACTGTTTTTT

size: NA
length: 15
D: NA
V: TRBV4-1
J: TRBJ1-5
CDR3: CASSQDDRSNQPQHF
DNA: TGCGCCAGCAGCCAAGACGACAGATCCAATCAGCCCCAGCATTTT

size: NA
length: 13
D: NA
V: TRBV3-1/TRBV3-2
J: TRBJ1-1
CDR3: CASSPGQLTEAFF
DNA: TGTGCCAGCAGTCCGGGACAACTGACTGAAGCTTTCTTT

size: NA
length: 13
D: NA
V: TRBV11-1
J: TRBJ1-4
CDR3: CASSLEQKGQLFF
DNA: TGTGCCAGCAGCTTAGAGCAGAAGGGGCAACTGTTTTTT

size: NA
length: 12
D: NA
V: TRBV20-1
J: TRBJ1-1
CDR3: CSASKSGVEAFF
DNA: TGCAGTGCTAGTAAATCCGGGGTTGAAGCTTTCTTT

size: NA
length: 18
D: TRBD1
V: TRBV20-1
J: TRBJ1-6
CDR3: CSASSSGTGLAGNSPLHF
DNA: TGCAGTGCTAGTTCCTCCGGGACAGGGTTAGCAGGGAATTCACCCCTCCACTTT

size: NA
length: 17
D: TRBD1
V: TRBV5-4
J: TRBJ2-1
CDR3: CASSSVGQASSYNEQFF
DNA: TGTGCCAGCAGCTCGGTAGGACAGGCGAGCTCCTACAATGAGCAGTTCTTC

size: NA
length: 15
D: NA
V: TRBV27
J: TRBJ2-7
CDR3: CASSPGAAGEREQYF
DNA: TGTGCCAGCAGCCCAGGGGCGGCAGGGGAGCGGGAGCAGTACTTC

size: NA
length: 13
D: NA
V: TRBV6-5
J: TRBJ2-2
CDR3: CGFKGGVTGELFF
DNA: TGTGGATTTAAGGGGGGGGTCACCGGGGAGCTGTTTTTT

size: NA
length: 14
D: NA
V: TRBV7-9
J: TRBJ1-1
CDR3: CASDPAVAAAEAFF
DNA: TGTGCCAGCGACCCTGCGGTCGCTGCCGCTGAAGCTTTCTTT

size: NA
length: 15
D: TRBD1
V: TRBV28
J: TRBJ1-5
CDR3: CASSLRTGINQPQHF
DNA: TGTGCCAGCAGTTTAAGGACAGGGATTAATCAGCCCCAGCATTTT

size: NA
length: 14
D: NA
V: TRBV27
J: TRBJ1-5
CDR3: CASRPWGGNQPQHF
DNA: TGTGCCAGCAGGCCCTGGGGAGGCAATCAGCCCCAGCATTTT

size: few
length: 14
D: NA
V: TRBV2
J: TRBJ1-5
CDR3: CASNPPGRNQPQHF
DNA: TGTGCCAGCAATCCCCCCGGGAGAAATCAGCCCCAGCATTTT

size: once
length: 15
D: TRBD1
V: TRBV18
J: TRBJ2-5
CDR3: CASSTGTGAWETQYF
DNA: TGTGCCAGCTCAACTGGGACAGGGGCTTGGGAGACCCAGTACTTC

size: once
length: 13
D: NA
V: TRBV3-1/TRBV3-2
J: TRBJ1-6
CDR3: CASTLGSNSPLHF
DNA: TGTGCCAGCACCCTCGGGAGCAATTCACCCCTCCACTTT

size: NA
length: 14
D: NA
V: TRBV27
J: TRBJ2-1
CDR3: CASSGSERPNEQFF
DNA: TGTGCCAGCAGTGGTTCAGAGCGGCCCAATGAGCAGTTCTTC

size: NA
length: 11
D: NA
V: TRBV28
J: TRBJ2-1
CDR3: CASSSDIEQFF
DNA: TGTGCCAGCAGTTCGGACATAGAGCAGTTCTTC

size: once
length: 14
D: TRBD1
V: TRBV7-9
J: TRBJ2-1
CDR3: CASSLPDRGDEQFF
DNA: TGTGCCAGCAGCCTACCGGACAGGGGAGATGAGCAGTTCTTC

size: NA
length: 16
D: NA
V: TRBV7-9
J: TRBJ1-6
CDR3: CASSLVLSSYNSPLHF
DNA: TGTGCCAGCAGCTTAGTTCTAAGCTCCTATAATTCACCCCTCCACTTT

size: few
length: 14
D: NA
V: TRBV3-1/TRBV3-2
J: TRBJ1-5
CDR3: CASSQDRGNQPQHF
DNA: TGTGCCAGCAGCCAAGACAGGGGCAATCAGCCCCAGCATTTT

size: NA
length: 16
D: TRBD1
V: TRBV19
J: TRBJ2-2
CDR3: CASSLGGVGQDGELFF
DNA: TGTGCCAGTAGTCTAGGGGGCGTGGGGCAGGACGGGGAGCTGTTTTTT

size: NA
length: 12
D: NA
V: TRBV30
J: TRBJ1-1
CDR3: CAWSGGGAGAFF
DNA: TGTGCCTGGAGTGGAGGGGGTGCAGGAGCTTTCTTT

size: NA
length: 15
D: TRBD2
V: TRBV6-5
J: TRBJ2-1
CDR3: CASRTSGRASNEQFF
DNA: TGTGCCAGCAGAACTAGCGGGAGGGCTTCTAATGAGCAGTTCTTC

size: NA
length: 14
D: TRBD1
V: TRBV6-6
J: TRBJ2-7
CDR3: CASSYSGGSGEQYF
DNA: TGTGCCAGCAGTTACTCAGGGGGCTCCGGCGAGCAGTACTTC

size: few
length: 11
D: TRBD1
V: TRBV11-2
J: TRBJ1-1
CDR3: CASSWDRGAFF
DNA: TGTGCCAGCAGTTGGGACAGGGGGGCTTTCTTT

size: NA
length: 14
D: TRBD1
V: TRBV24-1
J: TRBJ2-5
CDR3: CATSDPGQGETQYF
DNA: TGTGCCACCAGTGATCCCGGACAGGGGGAGACCCAGTACTTC

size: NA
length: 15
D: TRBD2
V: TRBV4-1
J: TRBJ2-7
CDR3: CASSSPTSGRYEQYF
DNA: TGCGCCAGCAGCTCTCCCACTAGCGGGCGATACGAGCAGTACTTC

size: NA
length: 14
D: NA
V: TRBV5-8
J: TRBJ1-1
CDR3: CASSLRQVNTEAFF
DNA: TGTGCCAGCAGCTTGCGACAGGTGAACACTGAAGCTTTCTTT

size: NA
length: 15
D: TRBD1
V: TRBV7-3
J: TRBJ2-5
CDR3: CASSARTGGQETQYF
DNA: TGTGCCAGCAGCGCCCGGACAGGGGGCCAAGAGACCCAGTACTTC

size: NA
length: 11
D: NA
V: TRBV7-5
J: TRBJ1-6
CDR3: CASAGYSPLHF
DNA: TGTGCCAGCGCGGGGTATTCACCCCTCCACTTT

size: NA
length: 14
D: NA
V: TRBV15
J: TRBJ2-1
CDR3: CATRRGGSDNEQFF
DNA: TGTGCCACCCGGCGCGGTGGGAGCGACAATGAGCAGTTCTTC

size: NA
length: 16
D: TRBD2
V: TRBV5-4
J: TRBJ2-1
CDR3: CASSLGGAGGFNEQFF
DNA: TGTGCCAGCAGCTTGGGTGGAGCGGGAGGATTCAATGAGCAGTTCTTC

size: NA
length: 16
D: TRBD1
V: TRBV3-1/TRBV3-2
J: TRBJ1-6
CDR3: CASSPRVQGIFSPLHF
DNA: TGTGCCAGCAGCCCGCGGGTACAGGGGATTTTTTCACCCCTCCACTTT

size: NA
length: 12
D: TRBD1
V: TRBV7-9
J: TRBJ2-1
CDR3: CASSLEGQGEFF
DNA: TGTGCCAGCAGCTTAGAGGGACAGGGGGAGTTCTTC

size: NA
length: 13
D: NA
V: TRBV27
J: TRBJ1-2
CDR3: CASSTTYNTGYTF
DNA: TGTGCCAGCAGTACAACATATAACACTGGCTACACCTTC